This T cell receptor (beta chain) was captured by sequencing in a study of Ad26.COV2.S vaccination and SARS-CoV-2 variants. Study summary: Once, or twice with 56 days between doses, Ad26.COV2.S was given intramuscularly. General study points: Vaccine recipients posted higher spike-specific TCR breadth than their placebo counterparts. In TCR breadth and depth analyses, total T cell responses may have been underestimated. Following vaccination, spike-specific CD8+ and CD4+ T cell responses reportedly exhibited substantial breadth.

Treatment in this sample: 15 to 20 received Ad26.COV2.S at low or high dose, single or two shots; about 5 received placebo; per-sample allocation not given. Samples analyzed were those drawn on day 63 after the first vaccine or placebo injection. The ends lost 5 bases at V and 7 bases at J; junction bases unmatched: 11. Germline V gives CDR1 LNHNV, CDR2 YYDKDF (reference sequence). The CDR3 covers 15 residues. Comment on this clone: What it binds is unknown.

Sequenced by immunoSEQ multiplex PCR; TCRdb stores in-frame clones only, minus some. Among approximately 420,000 clones listed, 70% to 90% were seen once. The receptor comes from a person aged 18-65 years who received the Ad26.COV2.S COVID-19 vaccine or a placebo. Source: peripheral blood, taken in a trial of Ad26.COV2.S vaccine versus placebo. This chain uses TRBV15 with TRBJ2-1; 7 positions match TRBD1. The CDR3 bases are TGTGCCACCAGCGGCCTCCAGGGACAGATAAATGAGCAGTTCTTC. Protein: CATSGLQGQINEQFF.